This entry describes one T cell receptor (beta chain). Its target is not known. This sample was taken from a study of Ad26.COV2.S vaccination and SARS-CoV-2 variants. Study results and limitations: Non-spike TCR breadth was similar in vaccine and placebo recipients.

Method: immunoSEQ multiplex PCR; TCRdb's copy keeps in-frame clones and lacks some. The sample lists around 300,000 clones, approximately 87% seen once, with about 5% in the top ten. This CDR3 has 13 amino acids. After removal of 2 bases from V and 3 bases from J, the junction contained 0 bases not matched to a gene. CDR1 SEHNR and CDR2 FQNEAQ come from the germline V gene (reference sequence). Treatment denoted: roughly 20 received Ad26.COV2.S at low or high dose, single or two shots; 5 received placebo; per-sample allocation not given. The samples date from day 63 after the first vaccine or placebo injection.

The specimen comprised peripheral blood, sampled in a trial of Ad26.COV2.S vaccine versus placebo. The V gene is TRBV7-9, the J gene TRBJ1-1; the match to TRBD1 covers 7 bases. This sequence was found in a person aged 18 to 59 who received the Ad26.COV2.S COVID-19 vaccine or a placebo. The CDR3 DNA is TGTGCCAGCAGCTTAACAGGGGACACTGAAGCTTTCTTT. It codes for CASSLTGDTEAFF.